The clone carrying this TCR beta chain was seen only once. Original data processing: Amplification with reference gene primers provided the estimates of nucleated cell counts. Clones were read by immunoSEQ multiplex PCR, and TCRdb kept only the in-frame ones, dropping some. The DNA was the basis for D and trimming; V, J and clone size are from that table. Among a few hundred thousand clones listed, around 82% were seen once. Deletions cut 0 bases from V and 6 bases from J, with 12 bases between. CDR1 is MNHEY, CDR2 SVGEGT, per germline. This CDR3 contains 15 residues. This entry comes from a study of blood T cell repertoires in COVID-19.

The genes are TRBV6-2 or TRBV6-3 and TRBJ2-1, with unresolved D. This sequence originates from a woman aged 45-65 years with acute or convalescent COVID-19. The sample comprised peripheral blood. For the CDR3, the DNA is TGTGCCAGCAGTTACTCGTCACAGTCAATCAATGAGCAGTTCTTC. Its protein is CASSYSSQSINEQFF.